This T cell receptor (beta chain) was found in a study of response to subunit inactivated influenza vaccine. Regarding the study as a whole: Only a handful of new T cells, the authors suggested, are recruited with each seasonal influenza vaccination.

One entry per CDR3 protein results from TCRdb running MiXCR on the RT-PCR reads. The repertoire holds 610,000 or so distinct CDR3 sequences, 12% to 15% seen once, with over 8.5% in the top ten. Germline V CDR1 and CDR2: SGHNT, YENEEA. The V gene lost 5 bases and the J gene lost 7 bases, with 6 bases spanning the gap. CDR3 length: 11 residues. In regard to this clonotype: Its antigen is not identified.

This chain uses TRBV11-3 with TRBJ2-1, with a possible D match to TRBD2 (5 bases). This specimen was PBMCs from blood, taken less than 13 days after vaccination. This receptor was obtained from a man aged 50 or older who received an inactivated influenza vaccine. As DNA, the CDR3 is TGTGCCAGCAGCGGGGAGAATGAGCAGTTCTTC. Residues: CASSGENEQFF.